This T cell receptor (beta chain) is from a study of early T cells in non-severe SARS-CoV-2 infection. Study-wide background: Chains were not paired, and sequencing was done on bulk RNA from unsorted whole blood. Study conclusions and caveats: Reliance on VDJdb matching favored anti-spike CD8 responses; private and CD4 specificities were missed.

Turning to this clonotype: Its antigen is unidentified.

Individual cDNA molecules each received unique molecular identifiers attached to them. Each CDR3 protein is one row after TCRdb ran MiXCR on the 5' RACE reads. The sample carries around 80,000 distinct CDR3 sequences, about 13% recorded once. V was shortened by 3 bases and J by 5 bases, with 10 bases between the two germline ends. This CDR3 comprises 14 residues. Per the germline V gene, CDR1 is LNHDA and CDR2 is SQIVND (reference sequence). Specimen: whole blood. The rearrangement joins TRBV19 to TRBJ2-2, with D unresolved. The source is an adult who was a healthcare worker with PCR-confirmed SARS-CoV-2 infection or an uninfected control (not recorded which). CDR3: CASSIPGRTGELFF. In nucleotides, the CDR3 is TGTGCCAGTAGTATCCCCGGCCGAACCGGGGAGCTGTTTTTT. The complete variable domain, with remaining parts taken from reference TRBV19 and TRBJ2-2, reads DGGITQSPKYLFRKEGQNVTLSCEQNLNHDAMYWYRQDPGQGLRLIYYSQIVNDFQKGDIAEGYSVSREKKESFPLTVTSAQKNPTAFYLCASSIPGRTGELFFGEGSRLTVL.